These 32 T cell receptor beta chains came from one sample sequenced in a study of breast tumors, draining lymph nodes, adjacent tissues. Breast cancer patients provided tissue from their axillary draining lymph nodes. TCRdb re-called the multiplex PCR reads through MiXCR, storing one row per CDR3 protein. This sample has more than 200,000 distinct CDR3 sequences; about 30% occur once, and the top ten carry about 1.4%. Sequencing input: axillary lymph node tissue. The source is a female donor with breast cancer. Some clones in this sample may be carry-over from other donors' samples.

The rearrangement links TRBV6-1 to TRBJ2-1, with D possibly being TRBD2 (5 bases). The CDR3 runs 14 residues. Germline CDR1 reads MNHNS; CDR2 reads SASEGT. V was pared by 5 bases and J by 4 bases, with 12 bases between. This CDR3 is CASSRGPKYNEQFF. In nucleotides, the CDR3 is TGTGCCAGCAGTCGAGGGCCGAAGTACAATGAGCAGTTCTTC.

The chain employs TRBV19 and TRBJ1-1; D uncertain. The CDR3 spans 13 residues. Trimming removed 3 bases at V and 5 bases at J, with 10 bases between. CDR1 is LNHDA and CDR2 is SQIVND in the germline V gene (reference sequence). The CDR3 reads CASSIGRVTEAFF. For the CDR3, the DNA is TGTGCCAGTAGTATCGGAAGGGTTACTGAAGCTTTCTTT. The full variable domain, with the rest looked up from reference TRBV19 and TRBJ1-1, is DGGITQSPKYLFRKEGQNVTLSCEQNLNHDAMYWYRQDPGQGLRLIYYSQIVNDFQKGDIAEGYSVSREKKESFPLTVTSAQKNPTAFYLCASSIGRVTEAFFGQGTRLTVV.

The rearrangement joins TRBV9 to TRBJ2-2; TRBD2 matches 12 bases. Germline values: CDR1 SGDLS, CDR2 YYNGEE. The CDR3 sequence is 17 residues long. Trimming cost V 4 bases and J 8 bases; bases outside gene matches: 12. The CDR3: CASSSTLAGGYSGELFF. Written as DNA, the CDR3 is TGTGCCAGCAGCTCGACACTAGCGGGAGGTTACTCTGGGGAGCTGTTTTTT.

This clonotype was detected a few times. This chain connects TRBV3-1 to TRBJ2-2; the match to TRBD2 covers 8 bases. CDR3 length: 16 amino acids. Germline V gene data show CDR1 as LGHDT and CDR2 as YNNKEL (reference sequence). J gave up 6 bases and V 2 bases, and 8 bases lay outside the gene matches. The chain's CDR3 is CASSQTSGGVPGELFF. The CDR3 DNA reads as TGTGCCAGCAGCCAAACTAGCGGAGGGGTCCCCGGGGAGCTGTTTTTT.

This clonotype was found many times. The chain carries TRBV25-1 and TRBJ1-1; a possible D gene is TRBD1 (5 bases). With 5 bases removed from V and 5 bases from J, the gap between germline ends came to 6 bases. Germline V gives CDR1 MGHDK, CDR2 SYGVNS. The CDR3 sequence is 11 residues long. DNA for the CDR3: TGTGCCAGCAGTCGGGGGACTGAAGCTTTCTTT. Translating gives CASSRGTEAFF.

This clonotype appeared many times. J is TRBJ2-7 and V is TRBV19, with D unclear. The CDR3 runs 14 residues. V dropped 5 bases and J dropped 3 bases, with 14 bases sitting between them. The germline V gene encodes CDR1 LNHDA and CDR2 SQIVND (reference sequence). CDR3 nucleotides: TGTGCCAGTAGTGAAGACTTCAACCGCTACGAGCAGTACTTC. Residues: CASSEDFNRYEQYF. The whole variable domain, remainder taken from reference TRBV19 and TRBJ2-7, is DGGITQSPKYLFRKEGQNVTLSCEQNLNHDAMYWYRQDPGQGLRLIYYSQIVNDFQKGDIAEGYSVSREKKESFPLTVTSAQKNPTAFYLCASSEDFNRYEQYFGPGTRLTVT.

The chain uses TRBV19 and TRBJ1-1, with D unclear. Deletions cut 8 bases from V and 1 base from J, with 11 bases between. This CDR3 has 13 amino acids. Per the germline V gene, CDR1 is LNHDA and CDR2 is SQIVND (reference sequence). The CDR3 nucleotides read TGTGCCAGTTCTTTTGAAAGGAACACTGAAGCTTTCTTT. Residues: CASSFERNTEAFF.

This clonotype was observed many times. CDR3 amino acids: CATSDLWAINTGELFF. As DNA, the CDR3 is TGTGCCACCAGTGATTTGTGGGCGATCAACACCGGGGAGCTGTTTTTT. The chain carries TRBV24-1 and TRBJ2-2; D is undetermined. CDR3 length: 16 amino acids. V lost 0 bases and J 2 bases, leaving 9 bases between the germline ends. The V gene's germline CDR1 is KGHDR and CDR2 SFDVKD.

This clonotype was seen repeatedly, ten times or more. The chain employs TRBV5-1 and TRBJ2-1; 9 nucleotides align to TRBD2. The trim removed 1 base at V and 8 bases at J, leaving 7 bases unmatched. CDR3 length equals 15 residues. Germline V lookup: CDR1 SGHRS, CDR2 YFSETQ. CDR3 bases: TGCGCCAGCAGCTTGATTGGTAGCGGGAGTGATGAGCAGTTCTTC. Translation gives CASSLIGSGSDEQFF.

At least ten counts were recorded for this clonotype. The chain couples TRBV12-3 or TRBV12-4 to TRBJ2-3; 11 bases are a match to TRBD2. The CDR3 has 16 residues. After removal of 3 bases from V and 4 bases from J, the junction contained 6 bases not matched to a gene. The CDR3 region has the DNA TGTGCCAGCAGTTTTCGCTTAGCGGGGGGGGCAGATACGCAGTATTTT. Its protein product is CASSFRLAGGADTQYF.

This clonotype was seen many times. The rearrangement links TRBV15 to TRBJ2-1; TRBD2 might be the D (7 bases). V gave up 1 base and J gave up 2 bases, with 15 bases separating them. The CDR3 covers 17 residues. Germline assignment: CDR1 LNHNV and CDR2 YYDKDF (reference sequence). The CDR3 region is CATSRAWGGLTYNEQFF. The CDR3 nucleotides read TGTGCCACCAGCAGAGCTTGGGGGGGGCTCACCTACAATGAGCAGTTCTTC.

This clonotype has just one count. V and J are TRBV25-1 and TRBJ2-1, with TRBD1 as a possible D gene (6 bases). Per the germline V gene, CDR1 is MGHDK and CDR2 is SYGVNS. This CDR3 spans 19 amino acids. V lost 3 bases and J 0 bases, leaving 21 bases between the germline ends. The CDR3 spells CASSEGAGDGISSYNEQFF. CDR3 nucleotide sequence: TGTGCCAGCAGTGAGGGGGCAGGGGACGGGATCAGCTCCTACAATGAGCAGTTCTTC.

This clonotype showed up many times. The chain carries TRBV11-1 and TRBJ2-7; TRBD2 is a possible D gene (5 bases). Trimming cost V 2 bases and J 0 bases, with 8 bases left between them. This CDR3 comprises 14 residues. Germline CDR1 reads SGHAT; CDR2 reads FQDESV (reference sequence). This CDR3 reads CASSLFGSSYEQYF. In DNA, the CDR3 is TGTGCCAGCAGCTTATTTGGGAGCTCCTACGAGCAGTACTTC.

Notes on this clonotype: A read error is possible here, since a much larger clone lies one base away. The DNA of the CDR3 is TGTGCCAGCAGCGTTATAGCGGGAGCAACGGCTGAGCCGTTCTTC. Translating gives CASSVIAGATAEPFF. The J gene is TRBJ2-1, the V gene TRBV9, with 9 nucleotides matching TRBD2. Germline CDR1 reads SGDLS; CDR2 reads YYNGEE. There are 15 residues in the CDR3.

A remark on this clonotype: At one end, the junction sequence differs from germline, possibly due to a read error. The J gene is TRBJ2-5, the V gene TRBV24-1; tentative D call: TRBD2 (7 bases). CDR1 is KGHDR and CDR2 is SFDVKD in the germline V gene. The CDR3 sequence is 15 residues long. CDR3 coding DNA: TGTGCCACCAGTGGGGCGGGGGCGTACCAAGAGGCCCAGTACTTC. Residues: CATSGAGAYQEAQYF.

A single count supports this clonotype. The chain couples TRBV24-1 to TRBJ2-5; D call uncertain. V was trimmed by 9 bases and J by 4 bases, leaving 14 bases between them. In germline, CDR1 is KGHDR, CDR2 SFDVKD. This CDR3 spans 13 amino acids. The CDR3 loop is CATLYSGPETQYF. CDR3 in DNA: TGTGCCACCTTGTATTCCGGCCCAGAGACCCAGTACTTC.

This clonotype occurred many times. The CDR3 spells CASSPQYGGSPLHF. CDR3 sequence (DNA): TGTGCCAGCAGTCCACAGTACGGGGGTTCACCCCTCCACTTT. This rearrangement joins TRBV28 to TRBJ1-6, with a weak D call TRBD1 (5 bases). The V and J ends lost 5 bases and 9 bases respectively, with 14 bases between them. CDR3 length: 14 amino acids. CDR1 and CDR2 from the germline V gene are MDHEN and SYDVKM.

This clonotype was observed a few times. This sequence joins TRBV6-1 and TRBJ2-1, with D perhaps matching TRBD1 or TRBD2 (6 bases each). Trimming stripped 6 bases from V and 4 bases from J, with 16 bases between. The CDR3 extends over 15 amino acids. In germline, CDR1 is MNHNS, CDR2 SASEGT. CDR3 amino acids: CASRRRGRTYNEQFF. In DNA form, the CDR3 reads TGTGCCAGCAGGCGTCGGGGGCGTACTTACAATGAGCAGTTCTTC.

This clonotype showed up just a few times. The junction departs from the called germline gene at one end, perhaps through a read error. V is TRBV12-3 or TRBV12-4 and J is TRBJ2-1; 10 bases fit TRBD2. The CDR3 spans 15 residues. CDR3 protein: CASSLGLAVCNEQFF. The CDR3 region has the DNA TGTGCCAGCAGCTTAGGACTAGCGGTTTGCAATGAGCAGTTCTTC.

Many counts were recorded for this clonotype. The chain recombines TRBV27 with TRBJ2-7; D gene uncertain. The germline CDR1 and CDR2 sequences are MNHEY and SMNVEV (reference sequence). The CDR3 length is 15 residues. Between the trimmed V and J ends, which lost 0 bases and 0 bases, there was a span of 9 bases. The DNA of the CDR3 is TGTGCCAGCAGTTTATCCGCCACCCTCTCCTACGAGCAGTACTTC. Amino acids: CASSLSATLSYEQYF.

This clonotype appeared many times. The chain joins TRBV20-1 to TRBJ2-1; no firm D call. V was clipped by 6 bases and J by 4 bases, with 13 bases between them. The CDR3 runs to 13 residues. Germline V gene lookup returns CDR1 DFQATT and CDR2 SNEGSKA (reference sequence). The CDR3 DNA is TGCAGTGCGAAACCCCCACAGTACAATGAGCAGTTCTTC. Amino acid sequence: CSAKPPQYNEQFF.

Ten or more counts support this clonotype. The rearrangement joins TRBV6-5 to TRBJ1-6; D may be TRBD1 (6 bases). The CDR3 extends over 14 amino acids. The ends were cut back, 2 bases at V and 10 bases at J, with 12 bases in the middle. Germline loops: CDR1 MNHEY, CDR2 SVGAGI. The CDR3 is CASSYQGRTSPLHF. The CDR3 nucleotides are TGTGCCAGCAGTTACCAGGGGAGGACCTCACCCCTCCACTTT.

At least ten counts were recorded for this clonotype. The chain employs TRBV5-1 and TRBJ2-1; 8 bases are shared with TRBD2. Per the germline V gene, CDR1 is SGHRS and CDR2 is YFSETQ. The CDR3 totals 17 residues. Trimming at V came to 0 bases and at J to 2 bases, leaving 7 bases not matched to a gene. CDR3 amino acids: CASSLALSGSTYNEQFF. The CDR3, as DNA: TGCGCCAGCAGCTTGGCCCTAAGCGGGAGTACCTACAATGAGCAGTTCTTC.

This clonotype was seen ten or more times. Relative to the germline gene, one junction end is altered; a read error may explain this. The V call is TRBV7-9, the J call TRBJ1-2; D ambiguous. There are 15 residues in the CDR3. Germline loops: CDR1 SEHNR, CDR2 FQNEAQ (reference sequence). In DNA, the CDR3 is TGTGCCAGCAGTCGCATAAACCGGGCCGCTTTTGACTACCCCTTC. Its protein product is CASSRINRAAFDYPF.

The table lists this clonotype with many counts. The chain links TRBV6-4 to TRBJ2-1; the match to TRBD2 covers 8 bases. The J segment lost 7 bases and the V segment lost 8 bases, leaving 10 bases of the junction unmatched. The CDR3 consists of 14 residues. CDR1 and CDR2 from the germline V gene are MRHNA and SNTAGT. The CDR3 sequence is CASSPGGRRNEQFF. For the CDR3, the DNA is TGTGCCAGCTCCCCCGGCGGGAGGAGAAATGAGCAGTTCTTC.

This clonotype showed up many times. The chain recombines TRBV9 with TRBJ2-1; the match to TRBD2 covers 11 bases. CDR3 size: 16 residues. Germline V CDR1 and CDR2: SGDLS, YYNGEE. Losses at the gene ends were 2 bases for V and 5 bases for J; bases not matched to a gene: 6. CDR3 bases: TGTGCCAGCAGCGTCGGGACTAGCGGTCCTAACAATGAGCAGTTCTTC. Protein sequence: CASSVGTSGPNNEQFF. The full variable domain, with the rest looked up from reference TRBV9 and TRBJ2-1, is DSGVTQTPKHLITATGQRVTLRCSPRSGDLSVYWYQQSLDQGLQFLIQYYNGEERAKGNILERFSAQQFPDLHSELNLSSLELGDSALYFCASSVGTSGPNNEQFFGPGTRLTVL.

This clonotype has a count of ten or more. The V and J genes are TRBV5-1 and TRBJ2-6; possibly TRBD1 for D (5 bases). This CDR3 comprises 15 residues. The germline V gene encodes CDR1 SGHRS and CDR2 YFSETQ. Trimming cost V 4 bases and J 0 bases, with 8 bases left between them. The CDR3 here is CASSQGNSGANVLTF. The DNA of the CDR3 is TGCGCCAGCAGCCAGGGTAACTCTGGGGCCAACGTCCTGACTTTC.

This clonotype was seen many times. The V and J genes are TRBV15 and TRBJ2-5; 8 nucleotides align to TRBD2. With V trimmed by 2 bases and J by 5 bases, 7 bases remained unmatched. From germline, CDR1 is LNHNV and CDR2 YYDKDF (reference sequence). The CDR3 is 15 residues long. The CDR3 loop is CATSRNRGGGETQYF. CDR3 DNA sequence: TGTGCCACCAGCAGAAATCGGGGGGGCGGGGAGACCCAGTACTTC.

This clonotype was seen more than once but under ten times. A much larger clone sits a single nucleotide away, making a read error possible. V and J are TRBV11-3 and TRBJ1-2; D remains ambiguous. The CDR3 loop spans 15 amino acids. The ends were cut back, 3 bases at V and 8 bases at J, with 19 bases in the middle. Germline CDR1 and CDR2: SGHNT and YENEEA. The CDR3 spells CASSFGGRPLAGYTF. The CDR3, as DNA: TGTGCCAGCAGCTTTGGCGGGCGGCCGTTGGCGGGCTACACCTTC.

As for this clonotype: A much bigger clone sits one base away, suggesting this may be a read error. This sequence joins TRBV11-2 and TRBJ2-5; tentatively, D is TRBD1 (5 bases). This CDR3 is built from 14 residues. Between the trimmed V and J ends, which lost 4 bases and 5 bases, there was a span of 14 bases. Per germline, CDR1 SGHAT and CDR2 FQNNGV. CDR3 residues: CASSSPTVSETQYF. The DNA for the CDR3 is TGTGCCAGCAGCTCCCCGACAGTATCCGAGACCCAGTACTTC. The entire variable domain, with the rest obtained from reference TRBV11-2 and TRBJ2-5, is as follows: EAGVAQSPRYKIIEKRQSVAFWCNPISGHATLYWYQQILGQGPKLLIQFQNNGVVDDSQLPKDRFSAERLKGVDSTLKIQPAKLEDSAVYLCASSSPTVSETQYFGPGTRLLVL.

This clonotype was found a few times. This chain joins TRBV19 and TRBJ1-1; D not certain. V lost 3 bases, J lost 0 bases, and 8 bases lay in between. CDR1 and CDR2 (germline): LNHDA, SQIVND (reference sequence). There are 14 residues in the CDR3. The CDR3 region is CASSMKVLNTEAFF. CDR3 nucleotides: TGTGCCAGTAGTATGAAGGTTTTGAACACTGAAGCTTTCTTT.

To note about this clonotype: A clone one base away is much larger, so this may be a read error. The rearrangement joins TRBV20-1 to TRBJ1-2, with 7 nucleotides matching TRBD1. Germline V lookup: CDR1 DFQATT, CDR2 SNEGSKA (reference sequence). CDR3 length: 13 residues. The CDR3 sequence is CRVGGRGVQAYTF. DNA of the CDR3: TGCAGGGTAGGGGGCAGGGGAGTTCAGGCCTACACCTTC.